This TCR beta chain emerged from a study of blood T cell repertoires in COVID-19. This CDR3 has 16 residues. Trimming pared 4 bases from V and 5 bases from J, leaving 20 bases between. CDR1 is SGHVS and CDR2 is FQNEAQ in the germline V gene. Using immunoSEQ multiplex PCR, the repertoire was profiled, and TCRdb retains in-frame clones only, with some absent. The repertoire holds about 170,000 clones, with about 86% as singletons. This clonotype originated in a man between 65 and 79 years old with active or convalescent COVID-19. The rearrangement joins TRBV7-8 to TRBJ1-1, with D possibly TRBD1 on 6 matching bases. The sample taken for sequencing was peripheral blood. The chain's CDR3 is CASSSTRTVDMTEAFF. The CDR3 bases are TGTGCCAGCAGCTCGACTCGGACAGTCGACATGACTGAAGCTTTCTTT.